These 15 T cell receptor beta chains were sequenced from one sample in a study of shared clonotypes between healthy human individuals. Profiled with immunoSEQ multiplex PCR; TCRdb holds only in-frame clones, not every one. The profile shows about 2.4 million clones, 93% of them singletons. Sequencing input: naive CD4+ T cells from PBMCs. This sample's subset: CD45RA+ positively selected. The receptor set was obtained from a man between 18 and 35 years old in good health. Some clones in this sample may be carry-over from other donors' samples.

The chain's CDR3 is CASRREFKGNYEQYF. Written as DNA, the CDR3 is TGTGCCAGCAGGAGGGAGTTTAAGGGAAACTACGAGCAGTACTTC. The chain is built from TRBV6-5 and TRBJ2-7; D possibly corresponds to TRBD2 (5 bases). Germline CDR1 and CDR2: MNHEY and SVGAGI. The CDR3 is made up of 15 amino acids. The germline V and J ends were trimmed by 6 bases and 3 bases, with 18 bases remaining between them.

This chain joins TRBV5-1 and TRBJ1-3; TRBD1 might be the D (6 bases). The CDR3 extends over 15 amino acids. The germline V and J ends were trimmed by 0 bases and 2 bases, with 9 bases remaining between them. CDR1 SGHRS and CDR2 YFSETQ come from the germline V gene. In DNA form, the CDR3 reads TGCGCCAGCAGCTTGGGGACAGTTGCTGGAAACACCATATATTTT. It is translated as CASSLGTVAGNTIYF.

The V gene is TRBV21-1, the J gene TRBJ2-7; TRBD1, the table's D call, was not compared with the DNA. TRBV21-1 is an annotated pseudogene. This CDR3 is 16 amino acids long. CDR3 loop: CASSTSHRGHGNEQYF. CDR3 nucleotide sequence: TGTGCCAGCAGCACTAGCCACAGGGGGCATGGGAACGAGCAGTACTTC.

The CDR3 sequence is CASSPRVAGGQETQYF. The CDR3 DNA reads as TGTGCCAGCAGCCCACGGGTAGCGGGAGGGCAAGAGACCCAGTACTTC. V is TRBV5-4 and J is TRBJ2-5; 11 bases are a match to TRBD2. This CDR3 spans 16 amino acids. Germline trimming cut 4 bases from V and 2 bases from J; bases unmatched to any gene: 7. Germline-derived CDR1 and CDR2 are SGHNT and YYREEE (reference sequence).

This clone was found a few times. The chain has TRBV19 and TRBJ1-5; no clear D gene. V was shortened by 6 bases and J by 2 bases, with 14 bases between the two germline ends. This CDR3 is built from 15 residues. Germline-derived CDR1 and CDR2 are LNHDA and SQIVND (reference sequence). CDR3 nucleotides: TGTGCCAGTAGCATGAGGCATCTTGGCAATCAGCCCCAGCATTTT. Protein product: CASSMRHLGNQPQHF.

The chain joins TRBV19 to TRBJ2-1; TRBD2 aligns across 10 bases. CDR1 is LNHDA and CDR2 is SQIVND in the germline V gene (reference sequence). The CDR3 length is 15 residues. The V and J ends lost 5 bases and 5 bases, in that order; junction bases with no gene match: 6. The CDR3 loop is CASSSRLAGHNEQFF. CDR3 nucleotides: TGTGCCAGTAGTTCGAGACTAGCGGGCCACAATGAGCAGTTCTTC.

V is TRBV7-9 and J is TRBJ2-3, with 7 nucleotides matching TRBD2. CDR3 length equals 15 residues. The junction had 8 bases not matched to a gene; V was cut back by 6 bases and J by 2 bases. Germline assignment: CDR1 SEHNR and CDR2 FQNEAQ (reference sequence). CDR3 residues: CASSRAGSSTDTQYF. CDR3 bases: TGTGCCAGCAGTAGAGCGGGATCATCCACAGATACGCAGTATTTT.

V is TRBV6-5 and J is TRBJ2-7; D might be TRBD2 (5 bases). Between the trimmed V and J ends, which lost 6 bases and 2 bases, there was a span of 17 bases. This CDR3 has 15 residues. The germline V gene has CDR1 MNHEY and CDR2 SVGAGI. Here the CDR3 DNA reads TGTGCCAGCAGGACTGACATAGCGAGGGCCTACGAGCAGTACTTC. Translation: CASRTDIARAYEQYF.

The chain recombines TRBV29-1 with TRBJ2-7; TRBD1 aligns across 9 bases. Germline loops: CDR1 SQVTM, CDR2 ANQGSEA. With 4 bases clipped from V and 8 bases from J, the junction kept 6 bases outside the gene matches. The length of the CDR3 is 12 residues. CDR3 nucleotide sequence: TGCAGCGTTGCGGGACAGGGAAAAAAGCAGTACTTC. This translates into CSVAGQGKKQYF.

This clone was detected a few times. Other nucleotide sequences in the sample specify the same CDR3. The chain employs TRBV6-5 and TRBJ1-2; 8 bases align to TRBD1. The V and J ends lost 5 bases and 7 bases, in that order; junction bases with no gene match: 0. The V gene's germline CDR1 is MNHEY and CDR2 SVGAGI. This CDR3 comprises 11 residues. CDR3 protein: CASSDRGGYTF. The CDR3, as DNA: TGTGCCAGCAGTGACAGGGGTGGCTACACCTTC.

The CDR3 loop is CASSLKKREGLYEQYF. The CDR3 coding sequence is TGTGCCAGCAGCCTCAAAAAGCGGGAGGGCCTCTACGAGCAGTACTTC. The rearrangement uses TRBV5-4 and TRBJ2-7; 10 positions match TRBD2. With V trimmed by 4 bases and J by 3 bases, 10 bases remained unmatched. Germline values: CDR1 SGHNT, CDR2 YYREEE (reference sequence). The CDR3 is made up of 16 amino acids.

The CDR3 nucleotides are TGTGCCAGCAGCTCCAACTACGCAGGGGCCAACGTCCTGACTTTC. As protein: CASSSNYAGANVLTF. The rearrangement joins TRBV7-3 to TRBJ2-6; no reliable D call. The CDR3 contains 15 residues. Germline CDR1 reads SGHTA; CDR2 reads FQGTGA. Trimming removed 4 bases at V and 4 bases at J, with 11 bases between.

The CDR3 sequence: CASSFRRRMDRNTEAFF. In DNA form, the CDR3 reads TGTGCCAGCAGTTTTCGTCGGCGTATGGACAGGAACACTGAAGCTTTCTTT. This chain joins TRBV28 and TRBJ1-1; TRBD1 might be the D (6 bases). The CDR3 loop spans 17 amino acids. V was pared by 3 bases and J by 1 base, with 18 bases between. Germline values: CDR1 MDHEN, CDR2 SYDVKM.

This sequence joins TRBV5-4 and TRBJ2-3; 9 nucleotides line up with TRBD2. Germline assignment: CDR1 SGHNT and CDR2 YYREEE (reference sequence). The CDR3 runs to 17 residues. Trimming at V came to 3 bases and at J to 2 bases, leaving 10 bases not matched to a gene. CDR3 sequence (DNA): TGTGCCAGCAGCTCCCGTAAGGCTAGCGGGATCACAGATACGCAGTATTTT. It yields the protein CASSSRKASGITDTQYF.

V and J are TRBV30 and TRBJ1-1, with D perhaps matching TRBD1 (5 bases). The ends were cut back, 5 bases at V and 4 bases at J, with 14 bases in the middle. Per the germline V gene, CDR1 is GTSNPN and CDR2 is SVGIG (reference sequence). This CDR3 comprises 13 residues. CDR3 DNA: TGTGCCTGGGGCAAGGGGACCTTCACTGAAGCTTTCTTT. Translated, it gives CAWGKGTFTEAFF.